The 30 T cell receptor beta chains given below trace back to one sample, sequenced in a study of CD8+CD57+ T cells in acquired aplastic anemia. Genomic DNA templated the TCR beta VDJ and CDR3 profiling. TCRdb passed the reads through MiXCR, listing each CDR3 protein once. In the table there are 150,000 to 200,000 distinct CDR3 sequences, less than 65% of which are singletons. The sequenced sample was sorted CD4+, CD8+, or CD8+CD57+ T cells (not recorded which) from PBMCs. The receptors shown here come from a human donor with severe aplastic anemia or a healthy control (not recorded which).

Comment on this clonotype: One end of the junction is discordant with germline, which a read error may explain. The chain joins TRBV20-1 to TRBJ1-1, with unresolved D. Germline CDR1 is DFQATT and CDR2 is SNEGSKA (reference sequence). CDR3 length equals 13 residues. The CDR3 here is CSARGPTNTDAFF. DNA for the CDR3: TGCAGTGCTAGAGGCCCCACGAACACTGATGCTTTCTTT.

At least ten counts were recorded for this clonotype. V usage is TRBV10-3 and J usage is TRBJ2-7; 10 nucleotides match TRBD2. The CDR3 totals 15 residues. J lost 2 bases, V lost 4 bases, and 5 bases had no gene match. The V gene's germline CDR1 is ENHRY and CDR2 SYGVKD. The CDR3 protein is CAISATSGDAYEQYF. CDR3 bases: TGTGCCATCAGTGCCACTAGCGGGGACGCCTACGAGCAGTACTTC.

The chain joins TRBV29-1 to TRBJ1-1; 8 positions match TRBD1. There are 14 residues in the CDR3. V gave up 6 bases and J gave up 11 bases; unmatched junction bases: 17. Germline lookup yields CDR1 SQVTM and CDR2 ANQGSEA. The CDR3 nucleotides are TGCAGCGTCCTCCCGGGACAGGCGGAAGGTGTGGCTTTCTTT. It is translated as CSVLPGQAEGVAFF.

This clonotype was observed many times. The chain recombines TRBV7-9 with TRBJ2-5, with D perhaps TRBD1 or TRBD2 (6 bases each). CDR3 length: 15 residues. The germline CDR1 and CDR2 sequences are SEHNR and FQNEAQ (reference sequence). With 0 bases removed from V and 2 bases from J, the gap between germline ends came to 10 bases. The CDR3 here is CASSLAVGGQETQYF. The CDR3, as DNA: TGTGCCAGCAGCTTAGCAGTAGGGGGGCAAGAGACCCAGTACTTC.

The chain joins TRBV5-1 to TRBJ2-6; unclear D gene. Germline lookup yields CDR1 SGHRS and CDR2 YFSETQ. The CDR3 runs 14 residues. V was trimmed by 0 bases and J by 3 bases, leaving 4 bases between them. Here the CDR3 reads CASSLGGGANVLTF. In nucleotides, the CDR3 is TGCGCCAGCAGCTTGGGAGGTGGGGCCAACGTCCTGACTTTC.

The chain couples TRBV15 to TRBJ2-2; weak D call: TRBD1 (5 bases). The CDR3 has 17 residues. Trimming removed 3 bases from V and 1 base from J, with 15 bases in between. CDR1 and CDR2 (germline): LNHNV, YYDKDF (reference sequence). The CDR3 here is CATSRETVVVNTGELFF. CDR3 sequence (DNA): TGTGCCACCAGCAGGGAGACAGTCGTAGTGAACACCGGGGAGCTGTTTTTT.

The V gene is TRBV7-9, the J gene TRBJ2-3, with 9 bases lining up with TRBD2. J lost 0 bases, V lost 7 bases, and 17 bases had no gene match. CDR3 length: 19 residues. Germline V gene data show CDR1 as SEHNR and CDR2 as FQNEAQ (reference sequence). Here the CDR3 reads CASTYRPNIAGASTDTQYF. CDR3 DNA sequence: TGTGCCAGCACGTACCGTCCCAACATAGCGGGGGCTAGCACAGATACGCAGTATTTT. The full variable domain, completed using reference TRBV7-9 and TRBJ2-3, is DTGVSQNPRHKITKRGQNVTFRCDPISEHNRLYWYRQTLGQGPEFLTYFQNEAQLEKSRLLSDRFSAERPKGSFSTLEIQRTEQGDSAMYLCASTYRPNIAGASTDTQYFGPGTRLTVL.

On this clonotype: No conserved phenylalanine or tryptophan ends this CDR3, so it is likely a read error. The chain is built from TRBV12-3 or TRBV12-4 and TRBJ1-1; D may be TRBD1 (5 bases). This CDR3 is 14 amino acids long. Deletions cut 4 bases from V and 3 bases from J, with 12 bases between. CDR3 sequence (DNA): TGTGCCAGCAGTTGGGGCCTGGGGGACACTGAAGCTTTCCTT. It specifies CASSWGLGDTEAFL.

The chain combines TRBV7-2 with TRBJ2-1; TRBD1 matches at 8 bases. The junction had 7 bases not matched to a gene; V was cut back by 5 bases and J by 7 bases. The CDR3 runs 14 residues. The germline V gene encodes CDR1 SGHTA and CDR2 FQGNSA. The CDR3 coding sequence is TGTGCCAGCAGCGAGGACAGGGCGGGGAATGAGCAGTTCTTC. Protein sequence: CASSEDRAGNEQFF.

CDR3 DNA sequence: TGTGCCAGCAGTGAACGGCTTGGCAGAGACCAATTGGACTACGAGCAGTACTTC. Protein: CASSERLGRDQLDYEQYF. The chain joins TRBV6-1 to TRBJ2-7, with D unresolved. V dropped 2 bases and J dropped 3 bases, with 23 bases sitting between them. This CDR3 region has 18 residues. In germline, CDR1 is MNHNS, CDR2 SASEGT.

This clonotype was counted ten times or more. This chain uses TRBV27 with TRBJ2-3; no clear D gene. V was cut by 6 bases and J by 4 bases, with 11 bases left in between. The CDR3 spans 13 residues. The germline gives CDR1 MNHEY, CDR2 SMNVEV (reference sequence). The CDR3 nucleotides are TGTGCCAGCAGCACTCCTCCCGCAGATACGCAGTATTTT. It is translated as CASSTPPADTQYF.

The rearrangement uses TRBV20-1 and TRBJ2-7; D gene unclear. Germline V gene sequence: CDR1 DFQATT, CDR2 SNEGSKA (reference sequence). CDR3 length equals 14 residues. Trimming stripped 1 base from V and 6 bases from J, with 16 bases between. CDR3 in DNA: TGCAGTGCTAGAGGAGGCAGTGGCTTGGGCGAGCAGTACTTC. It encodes CSARGGSGLGEQYF.

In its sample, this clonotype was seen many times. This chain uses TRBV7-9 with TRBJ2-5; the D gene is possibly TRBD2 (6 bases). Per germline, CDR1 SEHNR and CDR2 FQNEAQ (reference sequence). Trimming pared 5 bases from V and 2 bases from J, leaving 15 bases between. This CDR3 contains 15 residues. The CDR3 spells CASSPLGGEQETQYF. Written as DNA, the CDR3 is TGTGCCAGCAGCCCTTTGGGGGGAGAGCAAGAGACCCAGTACTTC.

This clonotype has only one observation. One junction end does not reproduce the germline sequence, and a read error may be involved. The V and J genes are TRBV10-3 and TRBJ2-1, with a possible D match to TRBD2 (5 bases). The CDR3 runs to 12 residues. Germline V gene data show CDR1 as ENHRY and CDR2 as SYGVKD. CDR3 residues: CATEGNFNEQFF. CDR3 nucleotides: TGTGCCACCGAGGGAAATTTCAATGAGCAATTCTTC.

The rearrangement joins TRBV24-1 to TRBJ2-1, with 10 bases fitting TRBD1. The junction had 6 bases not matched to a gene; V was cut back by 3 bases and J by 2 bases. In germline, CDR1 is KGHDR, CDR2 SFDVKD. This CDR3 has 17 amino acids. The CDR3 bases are TGTGCCACCAGTGATGCTACCGGGACAGGGGCCTACAATGAGCAGTTCTTC. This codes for CATSDATGTGAYNEQFF.

The CDR3 DNA reads as TGTGCCAGTAGTACTAAACTAGCGGGAGGGCTTGGAGATACGCAGTATTTT. Translating gives CASSTKLAGGLGDTQYF. The V gene is TRBV19, the J gene TRBJ2-3, with 13 bases fitting TRBD2. Germline trimming cut 4 bases from V and 5 bases from J; bases unmatched to any gene: 9. This CDR3 is built from 17 residues. The germline CDR1 and CDR2 sequences are LNHDA and SQIVND (reference sequence).

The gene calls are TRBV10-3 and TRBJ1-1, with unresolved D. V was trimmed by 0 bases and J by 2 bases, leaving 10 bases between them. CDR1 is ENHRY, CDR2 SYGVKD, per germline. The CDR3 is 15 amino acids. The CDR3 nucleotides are TGTGCCATCAGTGAGTCGGTGCTGGTAAACACTGAAGCTTTCTTT. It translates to CAISESVLVNTEAFF.

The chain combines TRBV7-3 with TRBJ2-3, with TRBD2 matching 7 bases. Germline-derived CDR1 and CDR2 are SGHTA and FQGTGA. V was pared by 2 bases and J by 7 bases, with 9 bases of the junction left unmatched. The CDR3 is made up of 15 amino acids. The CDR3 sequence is CASSLVAGRGYTQYF. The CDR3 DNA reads TGTGCCAGCAGCTTAGTAGCGGGTCGGGGATATACGCAGTATTTT.

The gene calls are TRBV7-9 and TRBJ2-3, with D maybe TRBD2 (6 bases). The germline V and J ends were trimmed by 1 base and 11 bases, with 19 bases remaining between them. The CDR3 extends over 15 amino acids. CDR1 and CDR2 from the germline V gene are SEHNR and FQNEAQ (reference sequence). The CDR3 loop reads CASSLVSGASNEQYF. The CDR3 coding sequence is TGTGCCAGCAGCTTAGTTAGCGGAGCCTCTAATGAGCAGTATTTT.

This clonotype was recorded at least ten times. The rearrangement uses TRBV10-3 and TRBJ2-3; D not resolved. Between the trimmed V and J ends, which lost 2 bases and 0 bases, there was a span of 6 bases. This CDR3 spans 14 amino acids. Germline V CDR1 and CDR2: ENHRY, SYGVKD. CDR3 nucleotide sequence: TGTGCCATCAGTGAGGTTGGAAGCACAGATACGCAGTATTTT. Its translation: CAISEVGSTDTQYF.

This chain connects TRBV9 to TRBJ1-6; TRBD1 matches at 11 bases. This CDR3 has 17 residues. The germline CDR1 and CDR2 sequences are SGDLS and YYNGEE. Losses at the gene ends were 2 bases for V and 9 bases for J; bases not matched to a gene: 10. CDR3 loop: CASSVRDRGCEGSPLHF. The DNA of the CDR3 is TGTGCCAGCAGCGTCCGGGACAGGGGGTGTGAGGGTTCACCCCTCCACTTT.

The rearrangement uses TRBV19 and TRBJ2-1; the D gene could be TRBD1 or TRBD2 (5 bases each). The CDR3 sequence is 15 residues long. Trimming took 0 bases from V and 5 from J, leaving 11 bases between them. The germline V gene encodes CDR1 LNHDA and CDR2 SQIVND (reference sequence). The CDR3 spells CASSIDMGPHNEQFF. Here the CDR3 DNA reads TGTGCCAGTAGTATAGATATGGGACCCCACAATGAGCAGTTCTTC.

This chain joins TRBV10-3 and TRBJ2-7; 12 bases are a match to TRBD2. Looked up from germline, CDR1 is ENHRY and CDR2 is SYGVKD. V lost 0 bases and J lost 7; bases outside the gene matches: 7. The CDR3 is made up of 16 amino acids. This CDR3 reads CAISESGLAGSGEQYF. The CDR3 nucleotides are TGTGCCATCAGTGAGTCGGGACTAGCGGGTTCGGGTGAGCAGTACTTC.

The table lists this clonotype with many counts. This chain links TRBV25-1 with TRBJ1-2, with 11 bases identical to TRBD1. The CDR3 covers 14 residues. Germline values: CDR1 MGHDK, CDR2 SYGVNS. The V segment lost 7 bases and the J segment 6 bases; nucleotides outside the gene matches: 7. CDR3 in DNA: TGTGCCAGCACCTCTGGGACAGGGGGGAATGGCTACACCTTC. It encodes CASTSGTGGNGYTF.

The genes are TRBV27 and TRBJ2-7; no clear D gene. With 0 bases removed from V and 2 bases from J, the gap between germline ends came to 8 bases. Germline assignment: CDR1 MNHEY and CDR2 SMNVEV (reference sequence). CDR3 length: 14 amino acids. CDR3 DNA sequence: TGTGCCAGCAGTTTATCGTACGCTACCTACGAGCAGTACTTC. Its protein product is CASSLSYATYEQYF.

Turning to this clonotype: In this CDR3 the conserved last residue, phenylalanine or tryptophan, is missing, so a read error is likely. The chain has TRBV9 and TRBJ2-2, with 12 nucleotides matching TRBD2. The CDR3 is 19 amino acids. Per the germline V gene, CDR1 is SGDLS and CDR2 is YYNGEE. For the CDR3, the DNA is TGTGCCAGCCGCGTAGCGACTAGCGGGGGAGAGACGAACACCGGGGAGCTGTTTCTT. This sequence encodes CASRVATSGGETNTGELFL.

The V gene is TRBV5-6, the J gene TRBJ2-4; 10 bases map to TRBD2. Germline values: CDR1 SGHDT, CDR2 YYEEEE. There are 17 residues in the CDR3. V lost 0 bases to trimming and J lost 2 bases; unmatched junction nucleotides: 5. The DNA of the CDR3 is TGTGCCAGCAGCTTGGTGGTAGCGGGAGGCTCCAAAAACATTCAGTACTTC. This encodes CASSLVVAGGSKNIQYF.

CDR3: CASIKPNTDTQYF. The CDR3 nucleotides read TGTGCCAGTATAAAACCAAACACAGATACGCAGTATTTT. The chain has TRBV19 and TRBJ2-3, with no clear D. Looked up from germline, CDR1 is LNHDA and CDR2 is SQIVND (reference sequence). V was shortened by 7 bases and J by 2 bases, with 10 bases between the two germline ends. The CDR3 totals 13 residues.

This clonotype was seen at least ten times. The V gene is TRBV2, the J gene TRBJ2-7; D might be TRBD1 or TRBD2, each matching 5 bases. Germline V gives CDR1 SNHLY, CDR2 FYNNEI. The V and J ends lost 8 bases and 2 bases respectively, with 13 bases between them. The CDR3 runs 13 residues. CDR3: CASVTGAPYEQYF. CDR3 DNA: TGTGCCAGCGTGACCGGGGCCCCCTACGAGCAGTACTTC.

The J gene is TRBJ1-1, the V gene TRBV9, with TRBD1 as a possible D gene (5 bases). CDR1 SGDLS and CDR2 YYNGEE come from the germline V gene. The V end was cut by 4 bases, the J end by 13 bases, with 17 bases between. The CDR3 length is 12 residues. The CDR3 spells CASSWGGYEVFF. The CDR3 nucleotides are TGTGCCAGCAGCTGGGGCGGGTACGAGGTTTTCTTT.